The clone carrying this T cell receptor (beta chain) appeared a few times. The entry originates in a study of blood T cell repertoires in COVID-19. On the study more broadly: Researchers got acute and convalescent COVID-19 samples from the United States, Italy and Spain. Sources were T cells, B-cell-depleted T cells, or PBMCs; the material itself was cDNA or gDNA.

Germline V gene sequence: CDR1 SGHRS, CDR2 YFSETQ. Trimming at V came to 4 bases and at J to 0 bases, leaving 7 bases not matched to a gene. The CDR3 runs to 16 residues. In the source study's methods: Amplified reference gene primers provided the basis for estimating nucleated cell counts. Some clones are missing from TCRdb's copy, which holds only in-frame ones; the method was immunoSEQ multiplex PCR. D and trimming come from the DNA, and the V and J calls and clone size come from that table. The sample records 150,000 to 200,000 clones, 85% to 90% being singletons. The chain recombines TRBV5-1 with TRBJ1-3, with TRBD1 matching 7 bases. The sequencing sample was made of peripheral blood. This TCR was recovered from a woman in her thirties with active or convalescent COVID-19. The CDR3 sequence is CASSGGQTYSGNTIYF. CDR3 bases: TGCGCCAGCAGCGGGGGACAGACCTACTCTGGAAACACCATATATTTT.